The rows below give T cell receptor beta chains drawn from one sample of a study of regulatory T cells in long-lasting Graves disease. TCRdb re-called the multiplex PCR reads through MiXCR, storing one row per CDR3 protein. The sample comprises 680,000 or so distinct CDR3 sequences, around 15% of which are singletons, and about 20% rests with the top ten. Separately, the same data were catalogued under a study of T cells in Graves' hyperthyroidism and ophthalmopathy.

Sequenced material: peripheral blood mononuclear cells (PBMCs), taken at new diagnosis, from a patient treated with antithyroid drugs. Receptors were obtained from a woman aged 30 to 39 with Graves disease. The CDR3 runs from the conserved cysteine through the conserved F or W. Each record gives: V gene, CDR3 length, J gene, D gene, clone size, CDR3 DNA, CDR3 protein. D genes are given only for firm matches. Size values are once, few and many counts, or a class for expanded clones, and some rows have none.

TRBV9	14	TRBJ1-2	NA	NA	TGTGCCAGCAGCGGTGGGGGGGTGGCCTATGGCTACACCTTC	CASSGGGVAYGYTF
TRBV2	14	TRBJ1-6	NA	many	TGTGCCAGCAGTGGAGGGATGCCTAATTCACCCCTCCACTTT	CASSGGMPNSPLHF
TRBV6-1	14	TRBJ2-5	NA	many	TGTGCCAGCAGTGAAGCCGGATTCCCTCGGACCCAGTACTTC	CASSEAGFPRTQYF
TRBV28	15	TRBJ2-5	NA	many	TGTGCCACCTCGGGGGCTTCTAACCTCCAAGAGACCCAGTACTTC	CATSGASNLQETQYF
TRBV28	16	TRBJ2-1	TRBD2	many	TGTGCCAGCGGATCCGGGACTAGCGAATCCTACAATGAGCAGTTCTTC	CASGSGTSESYNEQFF
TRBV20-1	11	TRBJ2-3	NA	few	TGCAGTGCTAGCATCACAGATACGCAGTATTTT	CSASITDTQYF
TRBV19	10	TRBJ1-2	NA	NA	TGTGCCAGTAGCTCCGCCGGCTACACCTTC	CASSSAGYTF
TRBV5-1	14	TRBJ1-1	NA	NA	TGCGCCAGCGTGAAAAGCCAAGTGAACACTGAAGCTTTCTTT	CASVKSQVNTEAFF
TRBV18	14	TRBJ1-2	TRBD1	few	TGTGCCAGCTCCCTGGTAGGGGGCGGCTATGGCTACACCTTC	CASSLVGGGYGYTF
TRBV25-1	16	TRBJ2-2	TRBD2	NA	TGTGCCAGCAGTGAATATCTAGCGGGGAACACCGGGGAGCTGTTTTTT	CASSEYLAGNTGELFF